Listed here is a single T cell receptor (beta chain). The antigen it binds to is not known. Nothing much larger sits one base from this clone, and base qualities are not available. Libraries were built with the immunoSEQ multiplex PCR assay. Imported from immuneACCESS, the table was reduced by TCRdb to in-frame sequences with V and J called. These copies leave out some clones; in studies compared against another copy, an unresolved V gene accounts for under half, and the cause of the remainder is not known. The sample records around 53,000 clones, 80% to 95% of which are singletons. The ten largest clones take up approximately 3.9% of the sample. This entry belongs to a study of technical replicates of blood from a handful of donors (dated by TCRdb to between 2016 and 2019). CDR1 and CDR2 are read off the germline V gene as SGHRS and YFSETQ. V is trimmed back by 4 bases and J by 3 bases, and the junction contains 5 bases that no gene match accounts for. The CDR3 sequence holds 16 residues, the cysteine and phenylalanine included. The kept DNA is CDR3 alone, 48 bases in frame from the first base.

Input material: PBMCs. The TCR was taken from a human donor in good health. Some clones in this sample may be carry-over from other donors' samples. The chain links TRBV5-1 with TRBJ1-4, with 11 bases matching TRBD1. CDR3 loop: CASSPDRGRSNEKLFF. In nucleotide form, the sequence is TGCGCCAGCAGCCCGGACAGGGGGCGGTCTAATGAAAAACTGTTTTTT. Supplemented by the reference TRBV5-1 and TRBJ1-4 proteins around the CDR3, the complete variable domain is KAGVTQTPRYLIKTRGQQVTLSCSPISGHRSVSWYQQTPGQGLQFLFEYFSETQRNKGNFPGRFSGRQFSNSRSEMNVSTLELGDSALYLCASSPDRGRSNEKLFFGSGTQLSVL.